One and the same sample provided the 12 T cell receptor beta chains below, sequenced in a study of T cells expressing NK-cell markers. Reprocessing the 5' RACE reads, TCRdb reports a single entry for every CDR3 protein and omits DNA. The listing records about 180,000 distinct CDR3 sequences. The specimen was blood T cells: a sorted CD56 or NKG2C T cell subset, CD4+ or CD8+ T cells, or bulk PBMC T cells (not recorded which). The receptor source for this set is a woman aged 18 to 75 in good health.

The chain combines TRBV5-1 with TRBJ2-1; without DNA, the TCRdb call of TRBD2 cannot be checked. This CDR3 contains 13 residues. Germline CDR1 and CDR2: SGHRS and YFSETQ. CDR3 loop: CASSPGTENEQFF.

CDR3 region: CASSPRLESADTQYF. The chain recombines TRBV11-2 with TRBJ2-3. CDR1 and CDR2 (germline): SGHAT, FQNNGV. The CDR3 runs to 15 residues.

The CDR3 loop reads CASSTGLAGGRDTQYF. The chain is built from TRBV12-3 or TRBV12-4 and TRBJ2-3; TCRdb's assignment of TRBD2 cannot be checked, as there is no DNA. This CDR3 contains 16 residues.

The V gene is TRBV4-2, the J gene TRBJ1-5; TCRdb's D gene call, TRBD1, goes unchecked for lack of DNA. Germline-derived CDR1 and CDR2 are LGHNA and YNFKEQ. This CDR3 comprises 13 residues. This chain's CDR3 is CASSRDRGQPQHF.

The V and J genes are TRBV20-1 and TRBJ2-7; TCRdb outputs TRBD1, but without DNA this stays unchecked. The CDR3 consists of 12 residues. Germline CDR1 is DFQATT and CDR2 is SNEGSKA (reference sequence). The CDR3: CSARDRGYEQYF.

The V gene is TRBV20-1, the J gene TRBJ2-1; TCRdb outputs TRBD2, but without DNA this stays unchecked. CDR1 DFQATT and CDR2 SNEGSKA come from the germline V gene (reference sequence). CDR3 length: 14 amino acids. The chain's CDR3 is CSAWVGAGNNEQFF.

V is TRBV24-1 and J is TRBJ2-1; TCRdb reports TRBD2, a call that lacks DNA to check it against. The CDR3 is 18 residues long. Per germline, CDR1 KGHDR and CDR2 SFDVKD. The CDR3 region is CATSDRTGSSGIHNEQFF.

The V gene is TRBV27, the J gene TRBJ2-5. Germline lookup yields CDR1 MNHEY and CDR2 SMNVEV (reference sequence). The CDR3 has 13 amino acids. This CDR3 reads CASKISHQETQYF.

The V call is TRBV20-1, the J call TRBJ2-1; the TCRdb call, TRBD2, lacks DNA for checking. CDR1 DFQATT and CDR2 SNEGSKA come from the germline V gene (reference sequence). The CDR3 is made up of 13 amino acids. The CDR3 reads CSERGLGGNEQFF.

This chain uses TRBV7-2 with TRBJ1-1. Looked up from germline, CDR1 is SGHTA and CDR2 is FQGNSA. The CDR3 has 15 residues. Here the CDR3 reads CASSSPRGGGSEAFF.

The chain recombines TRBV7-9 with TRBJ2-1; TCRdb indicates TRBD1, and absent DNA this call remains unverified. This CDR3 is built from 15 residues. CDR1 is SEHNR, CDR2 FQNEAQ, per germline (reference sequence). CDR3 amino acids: CASSLAQGGIGEQFF.

The CDR3 loop reads CSARRIGELFF. The rearrangement uses TRBV20-1 and TRBJ2-2. The germline V gene encodes CDR1 DFQATT and CDR2 SNEGSKA (reference sequence). This CDR3 spans 11 amino acids.